The source of this T cell receptor beta chain is a study of human T cells and chemical hapten exposure. Across the whole study: Patients were given diphenylcyclopropenone on the scalp weekly across the approximately 25-week study.

This clonotype was detected a few times. The time point: pre-sensitization, week 0. The treatment: therapeutic diphenylcyclopropenone sensitization with weekly scalp DPC. The library labeled individual cDNA molecules by adding unique molecular identifiers to them. MiXCR was run by TCRdb on the RACE reads, yielding one entry per CDR3 protein. The sample holds 57,000 or so distinct CDR3 sequences, roughly 10% seen once. The input for sequencing was whole blood, taken in connection with sensitization to the hapten diphenylcyclopropenone (DPC). The TCR sequence derives from a middle-aged woman with alopecia areata. Some clones in this sample may be carry-over from other donors' samples.

The CDR3 is CASSLGRGPLRSYTF. CDR3 DNA: TGTGCCAGCAGTTTAGGGAGAGGCCCTCTAAGAAGCTACACCTTC. The gene calls are TRBV12-3 or TRBV12-4 and TRBJ1-2; no clear D gene. V lost 1 base to trimming and J lost 9 bases, with 18 bases between them. The CDR3 length is 15 residues.